This T cell receptor beta chain was observed in a study of T cell responses to AZD1222 COVID-19 vaccine. General study findings and limits: It was only after the peak T cell response that any repertoires were sampled. When two AZD1222 doses had been given, Spike-specific TCR breadth and depth rose. White British ancestry dominated among donors, who included more females, and clonal diversity was possibly underestimated.

Assay: immunoSEQ multiplex PCR; the TCRdb copy retains only in-frame clones and omits some. The profile covers about 120,000 clones, with 88% appearing a single time and about 19% taken by the ten largest. Notes on this clone: The antigen remains unidentified.

V lost 3 bases, J lost 4 bases, and 3 bases stayed unmatched. Germline CDR1 and CDR2: MGHRA and YSYEKL. CDR3 length equals 15 residues. The specimen was peripheral blood, collected on day 0 of MenACWY control vaccination. V and J are TRBV4-1 and TRBJ2-7, with TRBD2 identical over 13 bases. This clonotype was obtained from an adult in good health. The CDR3 DNA is TGCGCCAGCAGCCACGGACTAGCGGGAGTGTACGAGCAGTACTTC. As protein: CASSHGLAGVYEQYF.